The entry that follows covers one T cell receptor beta chain sequence. The data were taken from a study of blood T cell repertoires in COVID-19. Study overall: PBMCs, B-cell-depleted T cells, or T cells provided the cDNA or gDNA that made up the material.

Trimming left V 6 bases short and J 4 bases short, with 18 bases between. The germline V gene has CDR1 MNHEY and CDR2 SVGAGI. The CDR3 loop spans 15 amino acids. Sequencing was performed with immunoSEQ multiplex PCR; in TCRdb, only in-frame clones are kept and a portion is missing. In the table there are some 320,000 clones, about 90% of which are singletons. The sequence came from a woman in her 30s with COVID-19, enrolled during active disease. This chain links TRBV6-5 with TRBJ1-1; D is possibly TRBD1 (6 bases). Sequencing was carried out using peripheral blood. CDR3 nucleotides: TGTGCCAGCAGCCTCGGGGGGGCGGTAGGCACTGAAGCTTTCTTT. Its protein product is CASSLGGAVGTEAFF.